These 5 T cell receptor beta chains share one sample of origin, sequenced in a study of T cell repertoires in cytomegalovirus infection. One entry per CDR3 protein results from TCRdb running MiXCR on the reads. The repertoire holds about 250,000 distinct CDR3 sequences, around 6.4% seen once, with 5.5% to 6.5% in the top ten. The specimen sequenced was PBMCs. The source is a human donor in good health (CMV status not recorded). Some clones in this sample may be carry-over from other donors' samples.

This clonotype was counted between two and nine times. V gene TRBV20-1 combines with J gene TRBJ2-7, with TRBD2 as a possible D gene (6 bases). Germline V lookup: CDR1 DFQATT, CDR2 SNEGSKA (reference sequence). The CDR3 extends over 13 amino acids. V was trimmed by 5 bases and J by 2 bases, leaving 13 bases between them. The CDR3 spells CSAPGDPTYEQYF. The CDR3 DNA is TGCAGTGCTCCGGGGGACCCCACCTACGAGCAGTACTTC.

V usage is TRBV10-3 and J usage is TRBJ1-4; D is uncertain. This CDR3 has 13 amino acids. Per germline, CDR1 ENHRY and CDR2 SYGVKD. Trimming cost V 2 bases and J 5 bases, with 6 bases left between them. The CDR3: CAISEPRNEKLFF. As DNA, the CDR3 is TGTGCCATCAGTGAGCCAAGGAATGAAAAACTGTTTTTT.

At least ten counts were recorded for this clonotype. The chain has TRBV27 and TRBJ1-1; 8 bases line up with TRBD1. Trimming at V came to 4 bases and at J to 4 bases, leaving 8 bases not matched to a gene. The CDR3 spans 15 residues. Per germline, CDR1 MNHEY and CDR2 SMNVEV (reference sequence). CDR3 sequence: CASSSRNRGATEAFF. The DNA for the CDR3 is TGTGCCAGCAGTTCCCGGAACAGGGGGGCCACTGAAGCTTTCTTT.

A word on this clonotype: A much larger clone differs by one base, so this may be a read error. The chain carries TRBV5-1 and TRBJ2-1, with TRBD2 identical over 13 bases. The CDR3 sequence is 17 residues long. Germline V gene sequence: CDR1 SGHRS, CDR2 YFSETQ. The DNA for the CDR3 is TGCGCCAGCAGCTTGGCCCACACTAGCGGGGGGGCCAATGAGCGGTTCTTC. It codes for CASSLAHTSGGANERFF.

This clonotype has at least ten counts. The chain combines TRBV6-2 or TRBV6-3 with TRBJ2-7; TRBD1 is a possible D gene (5 bases). The CDR3 is made up of 13 amino acids. Trimming took off 6 bases at V and 3 bases at J, with 12 bases between the two ends. Germline CDR1 is MNHEY and CDR2 is SVGEGT. The CDR3, as DNA: TGTGCCAGCAGGCCGGCAGGGAACTACGAGCAGTACTTC. It is translated as CASRPAGNYEQYF.